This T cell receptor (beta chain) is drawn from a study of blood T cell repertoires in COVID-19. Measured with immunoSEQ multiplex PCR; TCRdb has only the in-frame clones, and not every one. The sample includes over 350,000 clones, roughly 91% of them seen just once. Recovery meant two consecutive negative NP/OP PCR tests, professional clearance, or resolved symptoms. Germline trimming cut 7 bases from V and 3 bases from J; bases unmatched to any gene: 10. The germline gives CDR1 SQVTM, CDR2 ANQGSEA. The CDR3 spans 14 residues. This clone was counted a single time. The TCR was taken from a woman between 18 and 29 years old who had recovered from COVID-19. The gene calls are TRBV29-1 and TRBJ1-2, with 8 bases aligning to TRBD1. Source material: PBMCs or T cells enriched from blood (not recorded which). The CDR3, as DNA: TGCAGCGCGATGAAGGGACAGGACGACTATGGCTACACCTTC. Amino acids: CSAMKGQDDYGYTF. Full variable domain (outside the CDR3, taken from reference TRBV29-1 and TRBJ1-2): SAVISQKPSRDICQRGTSLTIQCQVDSQVTMMFWYRQQPGQSLTLIATANQGSEATYESGFVIDKFPISRPNLTFSTLTVSNMSPEDSSIYLCSAMKGQDDYGYTFGSGTRLTVV.